This T cell receptor (beta chain) was retrieved from a study of T cell repertoires in aging, cancer and after chemotherapy. Multiplex touch-down PCR with TRB-A/B primers amplified rearranged V-D-J TRB sequences. MiXCR, applied by TCRdb to the multiplex PCR reads, yields one record per CDR3 protein. Of about 12,000 distinct CDR3 sequences detected, around 29% appear once; the ten largest clones hold around 10%. V shed 1 base and J shed 1 base, with 8 bases lying between them. This CDR3 comprises 15 residues. Per germline, CDR1 SGHTA and CDR2 FQGNSA. TCR beta rearrangements were amplified from peripheral blood genomic DNA.

The rearrangement joins TRBV7-2 to TRBJ1-5, with a possible D match to TRBD1 (5 bases). Sequencing input: blood. This TCR was sampled from a human donor in good health. The donor label of this sample is uncertain. CDR3 nucleotide sequence: TGTGCCAGCAGCTTAGAGGGGTACAGCAATCAGCCCCAGCATTTT. As protein: CASSLEGYSNQPQHF.